This T cell receptor (beta chain) was profiled in a study of regulatory T cells in long-lasting Graves disease. Background on the study: Those Graves' patients who were newly diagnosed had been on antithyroid drugs under 3 months.

Germline V CDR1 and CDR2: SGHTA, FQGNSA. V was shortened by 5 bases and J by 5 bases, with 10 bases between the two germline ends. There are 12 residues in the CDR3. Time point reported: newly diagnosed GD, antithyroid drugs for less than 3 months. The TCR library was made from RNA that had been extracted from PBMCs in TRIzol. A blood draw put about 9 milliliters of peripheral blood into EDTA tubes. Regarding the study as a whole: TCR diversity in persistent Graves' patients was below that of newly diagnosed ones. It was peripheral blood alone, not thyroid tissue, that was studied.

Arm-PCR of CDR3 regions and iRepertoire HTBI primers were the basis on which TCR beta libraries were built. MiXCR, run by TCRdb on the multiplex PCR reads, gives a single entry per CDR3 protein. The table has under 300,000 distinct CDR3 sequences, around 21% seen once. This clonotype was seen many times. Antigen: not known. The sequence came from a female donor with Graves disease. Sequenced material: peripheral blood mononuclear cells (PBMCs), taken at new diagnosis, from a patient treated with antithyroid drugs. J is TRBJ2-7 and V is TRBV7-2, with D perhaps TRBD1 or TRBD2 (5 bases each). Written as DNA, the CDR3 is TGTGCCAGCAGCGCAGGGACCGACGAGCAGTACTTC. As protein: CASSAGTDEQYF.